The following is a T cell receptor beta chain sequence with its context. What it binds is not known. This sample stems from a study of blood T cells in healthy people across ages. The second PCR ran about 6 to 11 cycles with a sample-barcoded 5' primer and J-beta primers. Each CDR3 protein gets one entry after TCRdb re-called the 5' RACE reads with MiXCR. The sample records fewer than 800,000 distinct CDR3 sequences, 49% being singletons. Drawing of peripheral blood yielded about 10 milliliters from each donor. Samples had at least 6.5 million PBMCs isolated from them. Overall study findings and caveats: Naive CD4+ cell counts and diversity both ran higher in long-lived than in aged donors. Across the age range, TCR beta diversity per million T cells fell in a roughly linear way.

The sequencing input was blood. The receptor was derived from a woman aged 55 to 70 in good health.

The DNA for the CDR3 is TGTGCCAGCAGTGCAGTAGGGGGCCCCTACGAGCAGTACTTC. Translation gives CASSAVGGPYEQYF. This sequence joins TRBV6-1 and TRBJ2-7; 7 nucleotides line up with TRBD1. J was trimmed by 2 bases and V by 4 bases; bases with no gene match: 5. The germline gives CDR1 MNHNS, CDR2 SASEGT. The CDR3 runs 14 residues.